This T cell receptor (beta chain) was identified during a study of T cells in narcolepsy. Broader study findings: Autoreactive clonotypes reportedly recurred in blood of same and different patients, not controls. Autoreactive HCRT-specific and TRIB2-specific clonotypes were marked in same-patient CSF-versus-blood CD4+ comparisons. Some memory CD4+ repertoires had no autoreactive clone sequences.

Worth noting for this clone: The target antigen is unknown.

V shed 5 bases and J shed 4 bases, with 15 bases lying between them. The CDR3 runs 14 residues. CDR1 SGHAT and CDR2 FQNNGV come from the germline V gene. The data were produced by immunoSEQ multiplex PCR, yet TCRdb's version contains in-frame clones alone and is incomplete. Among 25,000 to 35,000 clones listed, around 80% were seen once. The sequencing input was CD45RA- memory CD4+ T cells from PBMCs. This rearrangement joins TRBV11-2 to TRBJ2-7; weak D call: TRBD1 (6 bases). The sequence was obtained from a human donor with narcolepsy. This CDR3 is CASSQLGQNYEQYF. CDR3 coding DNA: TGTGCCAGCAGCCAACTTGGACAGAATTACGAGCAGTACTTC.